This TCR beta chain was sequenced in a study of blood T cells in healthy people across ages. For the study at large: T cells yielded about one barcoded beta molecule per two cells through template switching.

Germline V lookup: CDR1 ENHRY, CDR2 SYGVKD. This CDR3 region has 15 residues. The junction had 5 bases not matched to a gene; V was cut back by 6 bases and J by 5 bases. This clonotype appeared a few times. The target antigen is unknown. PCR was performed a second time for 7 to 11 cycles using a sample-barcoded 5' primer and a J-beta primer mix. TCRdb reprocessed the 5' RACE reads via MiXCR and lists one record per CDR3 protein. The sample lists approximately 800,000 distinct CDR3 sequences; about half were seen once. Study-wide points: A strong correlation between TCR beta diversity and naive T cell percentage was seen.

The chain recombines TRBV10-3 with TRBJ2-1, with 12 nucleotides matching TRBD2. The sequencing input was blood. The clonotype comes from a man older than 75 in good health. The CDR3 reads CAIRKLAGGDNEQFF. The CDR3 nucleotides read TGTGCCATCAGAAAGCTAGCGGGAGGGGACAATGAGCAGTTCTTC.